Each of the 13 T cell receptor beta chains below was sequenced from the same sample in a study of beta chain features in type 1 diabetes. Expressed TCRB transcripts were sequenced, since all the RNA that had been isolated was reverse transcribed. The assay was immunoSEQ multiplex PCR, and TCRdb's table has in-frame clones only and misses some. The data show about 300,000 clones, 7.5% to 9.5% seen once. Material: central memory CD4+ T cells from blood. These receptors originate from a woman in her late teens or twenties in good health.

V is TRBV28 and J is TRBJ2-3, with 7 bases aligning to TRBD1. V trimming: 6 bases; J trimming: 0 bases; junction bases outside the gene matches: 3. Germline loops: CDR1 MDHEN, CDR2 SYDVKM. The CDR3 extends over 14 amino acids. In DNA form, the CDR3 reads TGTGCCAGCAGCTCGGGACAGAGCACAGATACGCAGTATTTT. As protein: CASSSGQSTDTQYF.

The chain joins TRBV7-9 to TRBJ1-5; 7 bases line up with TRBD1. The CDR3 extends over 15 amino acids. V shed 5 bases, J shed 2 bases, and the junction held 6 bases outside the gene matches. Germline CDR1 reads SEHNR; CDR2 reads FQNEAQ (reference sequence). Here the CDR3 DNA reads TGTGCCAGCAGCCGGACAGGATTGTGCAATCAGCCCCAGCATTTT. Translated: CASSRTGLCNQPQHF.

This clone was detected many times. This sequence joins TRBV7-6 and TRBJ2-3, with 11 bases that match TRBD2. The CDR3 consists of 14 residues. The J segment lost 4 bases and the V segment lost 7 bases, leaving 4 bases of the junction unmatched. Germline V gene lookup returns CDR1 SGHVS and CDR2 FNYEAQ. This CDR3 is CASIRTSGSDTQYF. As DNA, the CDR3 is TGTGCCAGCATTAGGACTAGCGGGTCAGATACGCAGTATTTT. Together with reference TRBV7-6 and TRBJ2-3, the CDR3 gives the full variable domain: GAGVSQSPRYKVTKRGQDVALRCDPISGHVSLYWYRQALGQGPEFLTYFNYEAQQDKSGLPNDRFSAERPEGSISTLTIQRTEQRDSAMYRCASIRTSGSDTQYFGPGTRLTVL.

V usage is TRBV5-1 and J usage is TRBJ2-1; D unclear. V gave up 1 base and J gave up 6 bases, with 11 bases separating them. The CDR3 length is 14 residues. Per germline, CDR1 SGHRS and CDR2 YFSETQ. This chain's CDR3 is CASSLQTDPNEQFF. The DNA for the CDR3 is TGCGCCAGCAGCTTGCAGACCGACCCCAATGAGCAGTTCTTC. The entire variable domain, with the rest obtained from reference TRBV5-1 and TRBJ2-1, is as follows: KAGVTQTPRYLIKTRGQQVTLSCSPISGHRSVSWYQQTPGQGLQFLFEYFSETQRNKGNFPGRFSGRQFSNSRSEMNVSTLELGDSALYLCASSLQTDPNEQFFGPGTRLTVL.

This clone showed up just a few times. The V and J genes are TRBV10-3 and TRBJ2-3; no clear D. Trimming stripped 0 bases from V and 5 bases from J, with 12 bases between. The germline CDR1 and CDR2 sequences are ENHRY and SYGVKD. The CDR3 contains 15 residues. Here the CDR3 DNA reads TGTGCCATCAGTGAGTCTAAGGGTCGCGTAGATACGCAGTATTTT. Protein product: CAISESKGRVDTQYF.

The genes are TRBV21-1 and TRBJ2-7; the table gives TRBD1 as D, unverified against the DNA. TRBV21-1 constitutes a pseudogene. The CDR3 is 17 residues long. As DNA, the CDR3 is TGTGCCAGCAGCAAAGAGAAACGGGACAGAAAACCCTACGAGCAGTACTTC. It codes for CASSKEKRDRKPYEQYF.

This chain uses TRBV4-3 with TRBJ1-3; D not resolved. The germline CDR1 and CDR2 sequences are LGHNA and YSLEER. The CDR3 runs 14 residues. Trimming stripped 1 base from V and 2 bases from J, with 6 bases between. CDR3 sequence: CASSQGVPGNTIYF. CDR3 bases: TGCGCCAGCAGCCAAGGTGTTCCTGGAAACACCATATATTTT.

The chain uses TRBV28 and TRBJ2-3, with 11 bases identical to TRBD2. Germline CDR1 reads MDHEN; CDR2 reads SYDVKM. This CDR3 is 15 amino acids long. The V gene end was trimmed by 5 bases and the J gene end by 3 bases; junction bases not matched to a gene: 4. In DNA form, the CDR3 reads TGTGCCAGCAGTCTAGCGGGGGGTGAGACAGATACGCAGTATTTT. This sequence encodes CASSLAGGETDTQYF. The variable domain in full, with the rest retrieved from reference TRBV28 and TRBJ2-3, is DVKVTQSSRYLVKRTGEKVFLECVQDMDHENMFWYRQDPGLGLRLIYFSYDVKMKEKGDIPEGYSVSREKKERFSLILESASTNQTSMYLCASSLAGGETDTQYFGPGTRLTVL.

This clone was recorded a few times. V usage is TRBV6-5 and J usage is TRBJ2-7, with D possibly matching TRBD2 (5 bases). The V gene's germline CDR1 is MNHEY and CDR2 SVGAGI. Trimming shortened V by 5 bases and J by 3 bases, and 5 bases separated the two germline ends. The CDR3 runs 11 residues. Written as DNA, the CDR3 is TGTGCCAGCAGTCGGGACTACGAGCAGTACTTC. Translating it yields CASSRDYEQYF.

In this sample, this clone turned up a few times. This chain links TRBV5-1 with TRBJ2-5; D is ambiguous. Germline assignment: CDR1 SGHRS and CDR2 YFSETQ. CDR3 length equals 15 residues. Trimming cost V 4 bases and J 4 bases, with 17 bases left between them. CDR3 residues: CASSQSATLGETQYF. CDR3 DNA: TGCGCCAGCAGCCAAAGCGCCACCCTGGGAGAGACCCAGTACTTC.

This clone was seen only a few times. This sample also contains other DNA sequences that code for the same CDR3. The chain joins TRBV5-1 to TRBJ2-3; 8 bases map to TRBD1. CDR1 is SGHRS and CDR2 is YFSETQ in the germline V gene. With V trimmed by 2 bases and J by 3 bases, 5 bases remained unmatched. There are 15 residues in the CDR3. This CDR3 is CASSLAGGWTDTQYF. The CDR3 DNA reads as TGCGCCAGCAGCTTAGCAGGGGGCTGGACAGATACGCAGTATTTT.

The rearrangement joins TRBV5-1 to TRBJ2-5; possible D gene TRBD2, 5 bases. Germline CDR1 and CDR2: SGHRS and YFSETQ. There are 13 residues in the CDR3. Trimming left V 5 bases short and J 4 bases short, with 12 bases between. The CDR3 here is CASSMRGLETQYF. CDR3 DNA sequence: TGCGCCAGCAGTATGAGAGGGTTAGAGACCCAGTACTTC.

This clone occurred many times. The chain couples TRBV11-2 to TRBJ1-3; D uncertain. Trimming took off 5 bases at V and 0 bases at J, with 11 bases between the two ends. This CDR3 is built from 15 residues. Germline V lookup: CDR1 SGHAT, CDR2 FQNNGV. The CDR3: CASSLRDYSGNTIYF. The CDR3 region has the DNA TGTGCCAGCAGCCTAAGAGACTACTCTGGAAACACCATATATTTT. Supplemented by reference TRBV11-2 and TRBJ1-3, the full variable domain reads EAGVAQSPRYKIIEKRQSVAFWCNPISGHATLYWYQQILGQGPKLLIQFQNNGVVDDSQLPKDRFSAERLKGVDSTLKIQPAKLEDSAVYLCASSLRDYSGNTIYFGEGSWLTVV.